This passage covers 27 T cell receptor beta chains from one sample sequenced in a study of shared clonotypes between healthy human individuals. Measured with immunoSEQ multiplex PCR; TCRdb has only the in-frame clones, and not every one. The data show some 900,000 clones, about three quarters seen once. Input material: memory CD4+ T cells sorted from blood. Subset denoted: CD45RA-negative fraction. The source of these receptors is a man younger than 35 in good health.

The gene calls are TRBV30 and TRBJ1-5; 7 nucleotides match TRBD1. This CDR3 is built from 15 residues. The junction had 14 bases not matched to a gene; V was cut back by 3 bases and J by 9 bases. Germline V lookup: CDR1 GTSNPN, CDR2 SVGIG (reference sequence). The CDR3 sequence: CAWSRGAGQAPPQHF. The CDR3 DNA reads as TGTGCCTGGAGCCGGGGGGCCGGACAGGCCCCGCCCCAGCATTTT. The whole variable domain, filled in from reference TRBV30 and TRBJ1-5, reads SQTIHQWPATLVQPVGSPLSLECTVEGTSNPNLYWYRQAAGRGLQLLFYSVGIGQISSEVPQNLSASRPQDRQFILSSKKLLLSDSGFYLCAWSRGAGQAPPQHFGDGTRLSIL.

This clone was found a few times. In the same sample, other DNA sequences code for this CDR3. The chain has TRBV7-2 and TRBJ2-5; D call uncertain. Germline V gene data show CDR1 as SGHTA and CDR2 as FQGNSA. The CDR3 extends over 13 amino acids. Trimming pared 0 bases from V and 5 bases from J, leaving 7 bases between. The CDR3 region is CASSLAKEETQYF. DNA of the CDR3: TGTGCCAGCAGCTTAGCTAAAGAGGAGACCCAGTACTTC. Drawing the rest from reference TRBV7-2 and TRBJ2-5, the complete variable domain is GAGVSQSPSNKVTEKGKDVELRCDPISGHTALYWYRQSLGQGLEFLIYFQGNSAPDKSGLPSDRFSAERTGGSVSTLTIQRTQQEDSAVYLCASSLAKEETQYFGPGTRLLVL.

The chain employs TRBV4-1 and TRBJ2-2; no firm D call. The CDR3 totals 15 residues. V gave up 0 bases and J gave up 4 bases, with 9 bases separating them. CDR1 and CDR2 from the germline V gene are MGHRA and YSYEKL. CDR3 sequence reads: CASSQEQTFTGELFF. Written as DNA, the CDR3 is TGCGCCAGCAGCCAAGAACAGACTTTCACCGGGGAGCTGTTTTTT.

As to this clone: Other DNA sequences in the sample encode the same CDR3. The chain couples TRBV10-3 to TRBJ2-3; TRBD2 matches at 7 bases. V was pared by 4 bases and J by 0 bases, with 4 bases of the junction left unmatched. CDR1 ENHRY and CDR2 SYGVKD come from the germline V gene. This CDR3 is built from 15 residues. CDR3 DNA: TGTGCCATCAGTGTGGGGGGGACTAGCACAGATACGCAGTATTTT. Its protein is CAISVGGTSTDTQYF.

The chain is built from TRBV5-1 and TRBJ1-3; D is unclear. Trimming cost V 4 bases and J 0 bases, with 5 bases left between them. CDR3 length equals 13 residues. From germline, CDR1 is SGHRS and CDR2 YFSETQ. CDR3 DNA: TGCGCCAGCAGCATGGACTCTGGAAACACCATATATTTT. This translates into CASSMDSGNTIYF.

The chain uses TRBV28 and TRBJ1-1; TRBD1 aligns across 8 bases. From germline, CDR1 is MDHEN and CDR2 SYDVKM. J lost 4 bases, V lost 4 bases, and 8 bases had no gene match. The CDR3 is 15 amino acids. CDR3 sequence (DNA): TGTGCCAGCAGTTCACCTTCAACAGGGGGCACTGAAGCTTTCTTT. Translation gives CASSSPSTGGTEAFF.

J is TRBJ1-5 and V is TRBV7-2, with 7 bases matching TRBD1. Germline-derived CDR1 and CDR2 are SGHTA and FQGNSA. This CDR3 is 15 amino acids long. J lost 7 bases, V lost 1 base, and 7 bases had no gene match. In nucleotides, the CDR3 is TGTGCCAGCAGCTTAGGGATAGGGGGCGGGCAGCCCCAGCATTTT. Encoded protein: CASSLGIGGGQPQHF.

This chain uses TRBV18 with TRBJ2-5; 7 positions agree with TRBD2. This CDR3 contains 15 residues. Looked up from germline, CDR1 is KGHSH and CDR2 is LQKENI. Trimming removed 3 bases from V and 2 bases from J; junction bases left unmatched: 6. CDR3: CASSPTYSGQETQYF. CDR3 DNA: TGTGCCAGCTCACCGACCTATAGCGGGCAAGAGACCCAGTACTTC.

This chain joins TRBV7-8 and TRBJ2-5; D remains ambiguous. Per germline, CDR1 SGHVS and CDR2 FQNEAQ. The CDR3 has 14 amino acids. Trimming shortened V by 5 bases and J by 1 base, and 11 bases separated the two germline ends. CDR3 DNA sequence: TGTGCCAGCAGCCTCAGAACTTTCCAAGAGACCCAGTACTTC. Protein: CASSLRTFQETQYF. The complete variable domain, with remaining parts taken from reference TRBV7-8 and TRBJ2-5, reads GAGVSQSPRYKVAKRGQDVALRCDPISGHVSLFWYQQALGQGPEFLTYFQNEAQLDKSGLPSDRFFAERPEGSVSTLKIQRTQQEDSAVYLCASSLRTFQETQYFGPGTRLLVL.

V usage is TRBV7-2 and J usage is TRBJ2-7; 15 nucleotides line up with TRBD2. Germline CDR1 SGHTA, CDR2 FQGNSA. The CDR3 length is 15 residues. After removal of 4 bases from V and 5 bases from J, the junction contained 3 bases not matched to a gene. In DNA form, the CDR3 reads TGTGCCAGCAGCTGGACTAGCGGGAGGGTCGACGAGCAGTACTTC. As protein: CASSWTSGRVDEQYF. Combining the CDR3 with reference TRBV7-2 and TRBJ2-7 gives the whole variable domain GAGVSQSPSNKVTEKGKDVELRCDPISGHTALYWYRQSLGQGLEFLIYFQGNSAPDKSGLPSDRFSAERTGGSVSTLTIQRTQQEDSAVYLCASSWTSGRVDEQYFGPGTRLTVT.

V gene TRBV5-6 combines with J gene TRBJ1-1, with a possible D match to TRBD1 (6 bases). Per germline, CDR1 SGHDT and CDR2 YYEEEE. The CDR3 totals 14 residues. V lost 6 bases, J lost 1 base, and 13 bases lay in between. CDR3 coding DNA: TGTGCCAGCATCTCATTGACAGGGAACACTGAAGCTTTCTTT. Protein product: CASISLTGNTEAFF.

This clone was seen just once. J is TRBJ2-2 and V is TRBV29-1; TRBD1 is a possible D gene (5 bases). The CDR3 sequence is 14 residues long. The V gene lost 3 bases and the J gene lost 1 base, with 9 bases spanning the gap. Germline-derived CDR1 and CDR2 are SQVTM and ANQGSEA. This CDR3 reads CSVDGQGNTGELFF. CDR3 in DNA: TGCAGCGTTGACGGGCAGGGGAACACCGGGGAGCTGTTTTTT.

V gene TRBV7-2 combines with J gene TRBJ1-2; 7 positions agree with TRBD1. Germline CDR1 is SGHTA and CDR2 is FQGNSA. CDR3 length equals 14 residues. After removal of 4 bases from V and 0 bases from J, the junction contained 2 bases not matched to a gene. CDR3: CASSSQGANYGYTF. CDR3 DNA: TGTGCCAGCAGCTCCCAGGGGGCTAACTATGGCTACACCTTC.

The CDR3 region is CASSWEGAYSQPQHF. In DNA, the CDR3 is TGTGCCAGCAGTTGGGAAGGGGCTTATAGCCAGCCCCAGCATTTT. The V call is TRBV28, the J call TRBJ1-5; a possible D gene is TRBD1 (5 bases). The germline gives CDR1 MDHEN, CDR2 SYDVKM. With 4 bases removed from V and 7 bases from J, the gap between germline ends came to 17 bases. There are 15 residues in the CDR3.

This chain connects TRBV30 to TRBJ1-2; no definite D call. CDR3 length: 13 amino acids. CDR1 is GTSNPN and CDR2 is SVGIG in the germline V gene (reference sequence). V was cut by 3 bases and J by 0 bases, with 8 bases left in between. The CDR3 sequence is CAWRSGANYGYTF. In nucleotides, the CDR3 is TGTGCCTGGAGATCAGGAGCTAACTATGGCTACACCTTC.

This chain connects TRBV5-4 to TRBJ1-3; tentative D call: TRBD1 (6 bases). V shed 5 bases and J shed 7 bases, with 13 bases lying between them. The CDR3 extends over 13 amino acids. From germline, CDR1 is SGHNT and CDR2 YYREEE (reference sequence). The CDR3: CASSMMGGNTIYF. In DNA, the CDR3 is TGTGCCAGCAGTATGATGGGGGGCAACACCATATATTTT.

The V call is TRBV5-4, the J call TRBJ1-2, with 8 nucleotides matching TRBD1. The CDR3 consists of 13 residues. Germline V gene sequence: CDR1 SGHNT, CDR2 YYREEE (reference sequence). V trimming: 5 bases; J trimming: 4 bases; junction bases outside the gene matches: 4. CDR3 protein: CASSFDRGYGYTF. CDR3 DNA: TGTGCCAGCAGTTTCGACAGGGGCTATGGCTACACCTTC.

This chain joins TRBV11-2 and TRBJ2-6, with D unclear. This CDR3 region has 15 residues. Per the germline V gene, CDR1 is SGHAT and CDR2 is FQNNGV. Trimming left V 5 bases short and J 1 base short, with 9 bases between. The CDR3 is CASSRRASGANVLTF. As DNA, the CDR3 is TGTGCCAGCAGCCGAAGGGCATCTGGGGCCAACGTCCTGACTTTC.

This clone was picked up a small number of times. The chain couples TRBV21-1 to TRBJ1-6; the listed D gene, TRBD1, was not tested against the DNA. TRBV21-1 is reported as a pseudogene. The CDR3 is 15 residues long. The CDR3, as DNA: TGTGCCAGCAGCAAAGCTCCAGGGGCTAATTCACCCCTCCACTTT. Translating gives CASSKAPGANSPLHF.

There are a few counts of this clone. At the DNA level, this CDR3 is encoded by other sequences in the same sample as well. V usage is TRBV5-4 and J usage is TRBJ1-1; a weak D match, TRBD1 (6 bases). The CDR3 totals 16 residues. Germline loops: CDR1 SGHNT, CDR2 YYREEE (reference sequence). Trimming cost V 4 bases and J 0 bases, with 16 bases left between them. CDR3 bases: TGTGCCAGCAGCCGACGCGGGGGGGCCATGAACACTGAAGCTTTCTTT. Protein: CASSRRGGAMNTEAFF. Drawing the rest from reference TRBV5-4 and TRBJ1-1, the complete variable domain is ETGVTQSPTHLIKTRGQQVTLRCSSQSGHNTVSWYQQALGQGPQFIFQYYREEENGRGNFPPRFSGLQFPNYSSELNVNALELDDSALYLCASSRRGGAMNTEAFFGQGTRLTVV.

J is TRBJ2-5 and V is TRBV18; D remains unclear. Germline CDR1 reads KGHSH; CDR2 reads LQKENI. The CDR3 runs to 14 residues. V gave up 0 bases and J gave up 7 bases, with 12 bases separating them. CDR3 protein: CASSPPAETGTQYF. For the CDR3, the DNA is TGTGCCAGCTCACCACCGGCAGAAACGGGGACCCAGTACTTC.

This rearrangement joins TRBV6-5 to TRBJ2-7; TRBD1 matches at 9 bases. Trimming removed 6 bases from V and 6 bases from J; junction bases left unmatched: 12. Germline V gene sequence: CDR1 MNHEY, CDR2 SVGAGI. The CDR3 is 15 residues long. The CDR3 DNA reads TGTGCCAGCAGGTCCGGGACAGGGTCGTTGGGCGAGCAGTACTTC. Amino acid sequence: CASRSGTGSLGEQYF.

This clone was picked up a small number of times. V gene TRBV11-2 combines with J gene TRBJ1-1; unclear D gene. The CDR3 is 16 amino acids. V lost 1 base and J 4 bases, leaving 16 bases between the germline ends. The germline gives CDR1 SGHAT, CDR2 FQNNGV. CDR3 amino acids: CASSLAYGESRTEAFF. In DNA form, the CDR3 reads TGTGCCAGCAGCTTAGCGTACGGGGAATCGCGCACTGAAGCTTTCTTT.

The rearrangement links TRBV2 to TRBJ1-2; D unresolved. Germline V lookup: CDR1 SNHLY, CDR2 FYNNEI. The CDR3 covers 11 residues. The V and J ends lost 5 bases and 4 bases respectively, with 5 bases between them. CDR3: CASSTVYGYTF. The CDR3, as DNA: TGTGCCAGCAGTACAGTCTATGGCTACACCTTC. Filled out from reference TRBV2 and TRBJ1-2, the complete variable domain reads EPEVTQTPSHQVTQMGQEVILRCVPISNHLYFYWYRQILGQKVEFLVSFYNNEISEKSEIFDDQFSVERPDGSNFTLKIRSTKLEDSAMYFCASSTVYGYTFGSGTRLTVV.

The chain recombines TRBV5-1 with TRBJ2-6; D is possibly TRBD1 or TRBD2 (5 bases each). Trimming pared 0 bases from V and 0 bases from J, leaving 16 bases between. The CDR3 is 19 amino acids. The germline CDR1 and CDR2 sequences are SGHRS and YFSETQ. CDR3 DNA sequence: TGCGCCAGCAGCTTGGGACGTACCGGGGACGGCTCTGGGGCCAACGTCCTGACTTTC. It encodes CASSLGRTGDGSGANVLTF. Filled out from reference TRBV5-1 and TRBJ2-6, the complete variable domain reads KAGVTQTPRYLIKTRGQQVTLSCSPISGHRSVSWYQQTPGQGLQFLFEYFSETQRNKGNFPGRFSGRQFSNSRSEMNVSTLELGDSALYLCASSLGRTGDGSGANVLTFGAGSRLTVL.

This clone showed up just a few times. This CDR3 is CASSVPTSGGAVKAGELFF. The CDR3 coding sequence is TGTGCCAGCAGTGTTCCGACTAGCGGGGGGGCTGTGAAAGCCGGGGAGCTGTTTTTT. This chain joins TRBV2 and TRBJ2-2; 14 bases match TRBD2. Per the germline V gene, CDR1 is SNHLY and CDR2 is FYNNEI. The CDR3 is 19 residues long. V gave up 4 bases and J gave up 6 bases; unmatched junction bases: 13.

The chain couples TRBV5-1 to TRBJ1-1; 9 nucleotides align to TRBD1. V lost 3 bases, J lost 0 bases, and 9 bases stayed unmatched. CDR1 and CDR2 (germline): SGHRS, YFSETQ. The CDR3 runs to 17 residues. The CDR3 sequence is CASSSGQGIGMNTEAFF. The CDR3 DNA follows: TGCGCCAGCAGCTCCGGACAGGGGATTGGTATGAACACTGAAGCTTTCTTT. Filled out from reference TRBV5-1 and TRBJ1-1, the complete variable domain reads KAGVTQTPRYLIKTRGQQVTLSCSPISGHRSVSWYQQTPGQGLQFLFEYFSETQRNKGNFPGRFSGRQFSNSRSEMNVSTLELGDSALYLCASSSGQGIGMNTEAFFGQGTRLTVV.